This TCR beta chain was recovered during a study of T cell responses to AZD1222 COVID-19 vaccine. Broader study findings: Clonal diversity may have been underestimated in mostly white British donors. Spike-specific TCR breadth and depth went up after people got two AZD1222 doses. At baseline, just five to seven AZD1222 recipients tested seropositive.

Using immunoSEQ multiplex PCR, the repertoire was profiled, and TCRdb retains in-frame clones only, with some absent. The repertoire holds about 130,000 clones, approximately 90% seen once, with around 7% in the top ten. This CDR3 has 15 amino acids. Germline V gene data show CDR1 as SGHVS and CDR2 as FQNEAQ. J lost 4 bases, V lost 2 bases, and 4 bases had no gene match. In regard to this clone: Its antigen remains unknown.

Sequenced here: peripheral blood, sampled on day 0 of AZD1222 vaccination. This sequence joins TRBV7-8 and TRBJ2-3; 9 positions match TRBD2. The TCR sequence derives from an adult in good health. In DNA form, the CDR3 reads TGTGCCAGCAGCTTAAAACTAGCGGGCGCAGATACGCAGTATTTT. Its protein product is CASSLKLAGADTQYF.